The rows below give T cell receptor beta chains drawn from one sample of a study of blood T cell repertoires in COVID-19. TCRdb keeps only in-frame clones here, not all; method: immunoSEQ multiplex PCR. The sample includes approximately 250,000 clones, approximately 90% of them seen just once. Sequenced input: PBMCs or T cells enriched from blood (not recorded which). The receptors come from a man between 40 and 49 years old who had been exposed to COVID-19. CDR3s include the opening cysteine and the closing phenylalanine or tryptophan. A D gene is named only where the DNA matches it firmly. Size values are once, few and many counts, or a class for expanded clones, and some rows have none.

TRBJ2-7 . TRBV7-2 . CASSSRTSLGEQYF TGTGCCAGCAGCTCGCGGACTTCCCTGGGCGAGCAGTACTTC
TRBJ2-2 . TRBV24-1 . CATSDRRNKNTGELFF TGTGCCACCAGTGACCGGAGGAATAAGAACACCGGGGAGCTGTTTTTT
TRBJ1-3 . TRBV30 . CAWSGISGNTIYF TGTGCCTGGAGTGGTATCTCTGGAAACACCATATATTTT
TRBJ1-4 . TRBV7-9 . CASSLVENEKLFF TGTGCCAGCAGCTTAGTGGAGAATGAAAAACTGTTTTTT
TRBJ2-4 . TRBV21-1 . CASSNDSKNIQYF TGTGCCAGCAGCAACGACAGTAAAAACATTCAGTACTTC
TRBJ1-1 . TRBV18 . CASSGIGDTEAFF TGTGCCAGCTCTGGGATAGGGGACACTGAAGCTTTCTTT
TRBJ1-6 . TRBV5-1 . CASSLGTGRDSPLHF TGCGCCAGCAGCTTGGGCACAGGGAGGGATTCACCCCTCCACTTT
TRBJ2-3 TRBD2 TRBV27 once CASSFISGRGPDTQYF TGTGCCAGCAGTTTCATTAGCGGGAGAGGGCCAGATACGCAGTATTTT
TRBJ1-1 TRBD1 TRBV19 . CASSIETGGIEAFF TGTGCCAGTAGTATTGAAACAGGGGGCATTGAAGCTTTCTTT
TRBJ2-1 TRBD2 TRBV2 . CASSDRLAIPYNEQFF TGTGCCAGCAGTGACCGACTAGCCATTCCATACAATGAGCAGTTCTTC
TRBJ1-5 TRBD1 TRBV6-4 . CASHVGTVEYQPQHF TGTGCCAGCCACGTCGGGACAGTGGAGTATCAGCCCCAGCATTTT
TRBJ2-7 TRBD2 TRBV10-1 . CASSESLAGTEQYF TGCGCCAGCAGTGAGTCACTAGCGGGAACCGAGCAGTACTTC